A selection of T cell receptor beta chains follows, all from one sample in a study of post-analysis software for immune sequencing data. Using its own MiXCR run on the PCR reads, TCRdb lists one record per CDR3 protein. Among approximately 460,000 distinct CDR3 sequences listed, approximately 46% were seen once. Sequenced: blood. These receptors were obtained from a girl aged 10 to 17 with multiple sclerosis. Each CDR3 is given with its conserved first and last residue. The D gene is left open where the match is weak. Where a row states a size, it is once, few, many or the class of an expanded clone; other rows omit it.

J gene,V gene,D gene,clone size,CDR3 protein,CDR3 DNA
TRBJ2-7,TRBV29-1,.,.,CSVGKTGNEQYF,TGCAGCGTGGGGAAGACAGGTAACGAGCAGTACTTC
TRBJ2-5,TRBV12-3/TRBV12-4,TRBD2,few,CASSLGLAKEQYF,TGTGCCAGCAGTTTGGGACTAGCCAAGGAGCAGTACTTC
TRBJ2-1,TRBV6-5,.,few,CASGNRSSYNEQFF,TGTGCCAGCGGAAACAGGAGCTCCTACAATGAGCAGTTCTTC
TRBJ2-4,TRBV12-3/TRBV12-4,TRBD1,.,CASSTGGSIQYF,TGTGCCAGCAGTACAGGGGGTAGCATTCAGTACTTC
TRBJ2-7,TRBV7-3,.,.,CASSKGPSGEQYF,TGTGCCAGCAGCAAAGGGCCTTCCGGCGAGCAGTACTTC
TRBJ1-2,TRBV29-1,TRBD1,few,CSVGTGYEYGYTF,TGCAGCGTTGGGACAGGGTATGAGTATGGCTACACCTTC
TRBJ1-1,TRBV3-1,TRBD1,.,CASSQVQGEAEAFF,TGTGCCAGCAGCCAAGTACAGGGGGAGGCTGAAGCTTTCTTT
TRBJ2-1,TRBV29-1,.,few,CSVEDHPGRVYNEQFF,TGCAGCGTTGAAGACCATCCGGGGAGAGTATACAATGAGCAGTTCTTC
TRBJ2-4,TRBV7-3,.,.,CASSSDVSDIQYF,TGTGCCAGCAGCTCAGACGTGTCGGACATTCAGTACTTC
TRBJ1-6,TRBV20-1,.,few,CSARDRGGVRSSPLHF,TGCAGTGCTAGAGATCGGGGCGGAGTTCGTTCCTCACCCCTCCACTTT
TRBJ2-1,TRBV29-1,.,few,CSVDRGPEQFF,TGCAGCGTTGACCGAGGGCCTGAGCAGTTCTTC
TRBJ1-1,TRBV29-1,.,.,CSVGGAKSVNTEAFF,TGCAGCGTTGGGGGGGCTAAGTCTGTGAACACTGAAGCTTTCTTT
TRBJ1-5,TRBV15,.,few,CATSRDRRQPQHF,TGTGCCACCAGCAGAGATCGGCGACAGCCCCAGCATTTT
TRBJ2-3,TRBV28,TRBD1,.,CASSSGQPGSDTQYF,TGTGCCAGCAGTTCGGGACAGCCAGGGTCTGATACGCAGTATTTT
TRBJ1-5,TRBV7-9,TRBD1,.,CASSLTGGYDQPQHF,TGTGCCAGCAGCTTGACAGGGGGTTATGATCAGCCCCAGCATTTT
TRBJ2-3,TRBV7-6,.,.,CASSDRNTDTQYF,TGTGCCAGCAGCGACAGGAACACAGATACGCAGTATTTT
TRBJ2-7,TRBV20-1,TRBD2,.,CSAISSGGSKRNEQYF,TGCAGTGCTATCTCTAGCGGGGGGTCCAAACGGAACGAGCAGTACTTC
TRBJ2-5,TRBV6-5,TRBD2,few,CASSPPGGWETQYF,TGTGCCAGCAGCCCCCCGGGGGGTTGGGAGACCCAGTACTTC
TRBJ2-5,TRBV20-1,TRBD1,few,CSADGQGAMEETQYF,TGCAGTGCTGACGGACAGGGGGCTATGGAAGAGACCCAGTACTTC
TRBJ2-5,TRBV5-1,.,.,CASSQEDQETQYF,TGCGCCAGCAGCCAGGAGGACCAAGAGACCCAGTACTTC
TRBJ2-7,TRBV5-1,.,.,CASSPRLGTYEQYF,TGCGCCAGCAGCCCGCGTTTGGGTACCTACGAGCAGTACTTC
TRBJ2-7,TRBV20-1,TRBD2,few,CSARLTGLGYEQYF,TGCAGTGCTAGATTGACGGGACTAGGCTACGAGCAGTACTTC
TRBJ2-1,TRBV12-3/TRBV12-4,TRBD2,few,CASSLASGTGEQFF,TGTGCCAGCAGTTTAGCTAGCGGGACGGGTGAGCAGTTCTTC